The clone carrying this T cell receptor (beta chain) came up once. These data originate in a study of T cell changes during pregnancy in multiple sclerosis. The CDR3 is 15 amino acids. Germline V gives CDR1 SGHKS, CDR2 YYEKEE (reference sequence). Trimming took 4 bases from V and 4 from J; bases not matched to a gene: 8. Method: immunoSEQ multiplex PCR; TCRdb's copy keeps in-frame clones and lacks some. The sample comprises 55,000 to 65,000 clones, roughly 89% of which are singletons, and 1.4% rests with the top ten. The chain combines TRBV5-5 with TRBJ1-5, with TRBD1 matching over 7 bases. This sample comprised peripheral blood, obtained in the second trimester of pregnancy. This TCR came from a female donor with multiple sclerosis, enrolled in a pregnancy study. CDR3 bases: TGTGCCAGCAGCCCTAGACAGGGTCCTAATCAGCCCCAGCATTTT. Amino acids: CASSPRQGPNQPQHF.